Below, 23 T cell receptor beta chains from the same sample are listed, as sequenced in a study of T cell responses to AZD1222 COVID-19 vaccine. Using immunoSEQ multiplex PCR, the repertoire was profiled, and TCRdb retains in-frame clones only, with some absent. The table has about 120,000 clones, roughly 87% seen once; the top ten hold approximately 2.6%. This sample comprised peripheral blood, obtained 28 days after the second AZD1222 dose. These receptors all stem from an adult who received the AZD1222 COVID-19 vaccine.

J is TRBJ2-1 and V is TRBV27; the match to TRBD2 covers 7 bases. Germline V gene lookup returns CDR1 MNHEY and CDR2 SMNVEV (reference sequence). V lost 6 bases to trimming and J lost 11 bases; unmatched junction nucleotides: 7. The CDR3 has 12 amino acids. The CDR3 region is CASRASGPKQFF. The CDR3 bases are TGTGCCAGCAGGGCTAGCGGCCCCAAGCAGTTCTTC.

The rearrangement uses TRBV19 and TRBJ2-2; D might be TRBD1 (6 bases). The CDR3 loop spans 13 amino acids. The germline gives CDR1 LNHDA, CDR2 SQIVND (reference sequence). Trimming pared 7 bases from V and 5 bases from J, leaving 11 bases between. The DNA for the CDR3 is TGTGCCAGTAAATCAGGGGATACCGGGGAGCTGTTTTTT. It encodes CASKSGDTGELFF.

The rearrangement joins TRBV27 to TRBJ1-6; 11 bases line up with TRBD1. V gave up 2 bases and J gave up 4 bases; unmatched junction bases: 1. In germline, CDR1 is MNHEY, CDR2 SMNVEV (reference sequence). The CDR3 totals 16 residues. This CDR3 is CASSLGQGAYNSPLHF. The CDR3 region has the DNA TGTGCCAGCAGTTTAGGACAGGGGGCTTATAATTCACCCCTCCACTTT.

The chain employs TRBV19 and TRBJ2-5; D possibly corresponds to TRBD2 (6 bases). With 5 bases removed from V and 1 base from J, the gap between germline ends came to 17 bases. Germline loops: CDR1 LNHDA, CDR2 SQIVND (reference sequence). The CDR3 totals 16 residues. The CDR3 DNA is TGTGCCAGTAGTCCCCGGGGCGTGGGAGGCCAAGAGACCCAGTACTTC. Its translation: CASSPRGVGGQETQYF.

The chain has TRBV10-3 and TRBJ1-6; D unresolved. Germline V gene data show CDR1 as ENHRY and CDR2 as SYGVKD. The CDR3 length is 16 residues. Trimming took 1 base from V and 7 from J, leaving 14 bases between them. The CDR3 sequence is CAISEWGGYGNSPLHF. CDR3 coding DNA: TGTGCCATCAGTGAGTGGGGAGGCTATGGAAATTCACCCCTCCACTTT.

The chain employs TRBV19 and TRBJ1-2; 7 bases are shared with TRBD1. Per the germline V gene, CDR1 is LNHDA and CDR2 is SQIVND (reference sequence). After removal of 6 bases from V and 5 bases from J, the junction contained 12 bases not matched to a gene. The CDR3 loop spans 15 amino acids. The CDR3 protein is CASRPGTAISYGYTF. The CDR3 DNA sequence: TGTGCCAGTAGACCCGGGACAGCGATATCTTATGGCTACACCTTC.

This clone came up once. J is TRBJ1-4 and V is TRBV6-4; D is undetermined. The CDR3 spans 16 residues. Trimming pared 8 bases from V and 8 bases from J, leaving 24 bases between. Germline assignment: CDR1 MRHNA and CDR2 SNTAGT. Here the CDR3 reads CASQVGGPIFGEKLFF. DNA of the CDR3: TGTGCCAGCCAAGTAGGAGGGCCAATATTCGGGGAAAAACTGTTTTTT.

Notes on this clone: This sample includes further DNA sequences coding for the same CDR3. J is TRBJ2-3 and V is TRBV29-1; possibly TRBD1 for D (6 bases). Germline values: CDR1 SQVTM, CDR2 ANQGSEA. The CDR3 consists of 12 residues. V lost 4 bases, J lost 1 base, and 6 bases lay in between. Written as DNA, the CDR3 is TGCAGCGTTGGGACAGGCACAGATACGCAGTATTTT. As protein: CSVGTGTDTQYF.

CDR3 sequence: CASSDRGGPGGDTQYF. The CDR3 region has the DNA TGTGCCAGCAGCGACAGGGGGGGGCCGGGAGGAGATACGCAGTATTTT. This chain links TRBV6-4 with TRBJ2-3; 9 bases line up with TRBD1. The CDR3 contains 16 residues. The V gene end was trimmed by 6 bases and the J gene end by 5 bases; junction bases not matched to a gene: 12. Germline V lookup: CDR1 MRHNA, CDR2 SNTAGT.

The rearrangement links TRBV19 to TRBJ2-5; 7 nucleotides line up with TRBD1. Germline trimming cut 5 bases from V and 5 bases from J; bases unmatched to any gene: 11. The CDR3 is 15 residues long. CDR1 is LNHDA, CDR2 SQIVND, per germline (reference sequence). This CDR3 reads CASSQRQGPGETQYF. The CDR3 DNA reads TGTGCCAGTAGTCAAAGACAGGGTCCGGGGGAGACCCAGTACTTC.

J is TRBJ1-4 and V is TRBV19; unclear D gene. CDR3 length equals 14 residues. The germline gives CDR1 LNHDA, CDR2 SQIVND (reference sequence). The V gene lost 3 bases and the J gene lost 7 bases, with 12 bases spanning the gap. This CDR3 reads CASSMDPIGEKLFF. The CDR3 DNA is TGTGCCAGTAGTATGGATCCAATCGGTGAAAAACTGTTTTTT.

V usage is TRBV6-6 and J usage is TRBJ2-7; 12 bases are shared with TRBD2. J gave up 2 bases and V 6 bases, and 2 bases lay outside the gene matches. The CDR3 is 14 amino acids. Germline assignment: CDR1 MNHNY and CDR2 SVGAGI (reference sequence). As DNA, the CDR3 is TGTGCCAGCAGACCTAGCGGGGGGGCCTACGAGCAGTACTTC. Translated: CASRPSGGAYEQYF.

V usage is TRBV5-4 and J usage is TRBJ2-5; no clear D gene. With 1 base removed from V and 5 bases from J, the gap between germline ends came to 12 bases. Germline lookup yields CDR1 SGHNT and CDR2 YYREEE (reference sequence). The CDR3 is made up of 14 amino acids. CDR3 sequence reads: CASSLQVGRETQYF. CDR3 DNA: TGTGCCAGCAGCTTGCAGGTGGGAAGGGAGACCCAGTACTTC.

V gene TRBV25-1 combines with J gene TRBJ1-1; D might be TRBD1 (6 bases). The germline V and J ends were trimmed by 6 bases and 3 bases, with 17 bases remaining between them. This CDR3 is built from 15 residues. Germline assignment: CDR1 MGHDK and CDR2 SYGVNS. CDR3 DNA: TGTGCCAGCAGAGCCCACAGGGCATGGGACACTGAAGCTTTCTTT. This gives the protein CASRAHRAWDTEAFF.

Here the CDR3 reads CASSLSEGLGYTF. The CDR3 DNA is TGTGCCAGCAGCTTATCGGAGGGGCTTGGCTACACCTTC. The gene calls are TRBV7-9 and TRBJ1-2; TRBD1 is a possible D gene (5 bases). CDR3 length equals 13 residues. Trimming removed 2 bases at V and 7 bases at J, with 11 bases between. Germline CDR1 is SEHNR and CDR2 is FQNEAQ (reference sequence).

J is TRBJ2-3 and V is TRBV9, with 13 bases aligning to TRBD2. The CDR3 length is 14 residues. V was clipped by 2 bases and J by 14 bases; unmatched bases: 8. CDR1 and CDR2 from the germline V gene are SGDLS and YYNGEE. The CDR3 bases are TGTGCCAGCAGCGTGAGACTAGCGGGGGGTAAGATGTATTTT. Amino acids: CASSVRLAGGKMYF.

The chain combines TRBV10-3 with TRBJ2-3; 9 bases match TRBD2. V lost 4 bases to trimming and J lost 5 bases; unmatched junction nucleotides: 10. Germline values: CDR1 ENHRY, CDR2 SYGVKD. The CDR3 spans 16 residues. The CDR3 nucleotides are TGTGCCATCAGTGCCCCATCAAGCGGGGGGAGAGATACGCAGTATTTT. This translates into CAISAPSSGGRDTQYF.

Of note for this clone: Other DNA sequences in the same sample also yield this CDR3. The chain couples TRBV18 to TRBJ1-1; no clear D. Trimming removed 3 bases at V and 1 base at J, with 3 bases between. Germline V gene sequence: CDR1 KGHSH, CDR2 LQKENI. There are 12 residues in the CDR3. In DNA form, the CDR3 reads TGTGCCAGCTCACCGGCGAACACTGAAGCTTTCTTT. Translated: CASSPANTEAFF.

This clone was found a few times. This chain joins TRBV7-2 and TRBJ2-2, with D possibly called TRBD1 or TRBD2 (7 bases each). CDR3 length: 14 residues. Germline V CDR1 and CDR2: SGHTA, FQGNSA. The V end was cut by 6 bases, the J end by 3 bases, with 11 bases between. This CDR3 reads CASRAGGDTGELFF. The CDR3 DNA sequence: TGTGCCAGCAGGGCAGGGGGGGACACCGGGGAGCTGTTTTTT.

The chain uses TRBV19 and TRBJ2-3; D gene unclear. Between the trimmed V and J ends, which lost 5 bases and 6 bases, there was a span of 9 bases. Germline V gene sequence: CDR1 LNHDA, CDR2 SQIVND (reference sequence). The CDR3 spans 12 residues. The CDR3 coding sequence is TGTGCCAGTAGTCCGTACTCGGATACGCAGTATTTT. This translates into CASSPYSDTQYF.

CDR3 in DNA: TGTGCCAGTAGTGTAGGGGTCTCTAACACTGAAGCTTTCTTT. This translates into CASSVGVSNTEAFF. V usage is TRBV7-2 and J usage is TRBJ1-1; D is possibly TRBD1 (5 bases). In germline, CDR1 is SGHTA, CDR2 FQGNSA. This CDR3 has 14 amino acids. Trimming pared 9 bases from V and 2 bases from J, leaving 16 bases between.

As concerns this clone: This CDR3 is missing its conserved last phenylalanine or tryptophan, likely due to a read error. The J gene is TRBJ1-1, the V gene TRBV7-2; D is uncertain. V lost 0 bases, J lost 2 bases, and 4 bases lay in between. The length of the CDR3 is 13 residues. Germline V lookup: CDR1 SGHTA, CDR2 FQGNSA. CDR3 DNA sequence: TGTGCCAGCAGCTTAGCGGAAAACACTGAAGCTTTCTCT. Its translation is CASSLAENTEAFS.

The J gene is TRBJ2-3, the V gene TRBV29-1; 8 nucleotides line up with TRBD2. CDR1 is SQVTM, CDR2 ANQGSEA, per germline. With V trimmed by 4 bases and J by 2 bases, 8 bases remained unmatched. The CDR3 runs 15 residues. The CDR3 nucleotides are TGCAGCGTTGCAGGAAGCGGGGGTTTCACAGATACGCAGTATTTT. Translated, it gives CSVAGSGGFTDTQYF.